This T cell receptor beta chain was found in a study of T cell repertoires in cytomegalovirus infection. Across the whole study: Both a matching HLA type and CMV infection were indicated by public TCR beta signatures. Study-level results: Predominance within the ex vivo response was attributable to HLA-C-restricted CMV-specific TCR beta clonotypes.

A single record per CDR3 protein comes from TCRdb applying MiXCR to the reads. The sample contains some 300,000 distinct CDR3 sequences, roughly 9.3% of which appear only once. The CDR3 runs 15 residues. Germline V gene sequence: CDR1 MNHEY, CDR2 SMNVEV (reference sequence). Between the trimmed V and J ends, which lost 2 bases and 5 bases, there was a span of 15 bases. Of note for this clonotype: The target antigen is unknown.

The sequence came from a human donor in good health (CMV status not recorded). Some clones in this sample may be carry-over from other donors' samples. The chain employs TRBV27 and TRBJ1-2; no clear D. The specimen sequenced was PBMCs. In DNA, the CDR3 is TGTGCCAGCAGTTTAGCGGATCCGGACGTTTATGGCTACACCTTC. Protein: CASSLADPDVYGYTF.